A selection of T cell receptor beta chains follows, all from one sample in a study of shared clonotypes between healthy human individuals. Using immunoSEQ multiplex PCR, the repertoire was profiled, and TCRdb retains in-frame clones only, with some absent. The sample has about 1 million clones; 75% are singletons. Specimen: memory CD4+ T cells sorted from blood. The receptor set was obtained from a man younger than 35 in good health. CDR3s include the opening cysteine and the closing phenylalanine or tryptophan. Each record gives: clone size, V gene, D gene, J gene, CDR3 DNA, CDR3 protein. The D gene is left open where the match is weak. Not every row has a clone size; where given, it reads once, few, many or a size class.

>NA|TRBV6-1|NA|TRBJ1-1
TGTGCCAGCACCCGAGGGGAGAGAACTGAAGCTTTCTTT
CASTRGERTEAFF
>NA|TRBV5-4|NA|TRBJ1-1
TGTGCCAGCAGCTCACAGGGAGTCCAAGCTTTCTTT
CASSSQGVQAFF
>NA|TRBV30|NA|TRBJ1-2
TGTGCCTGGTCAGCAGGCTCCTATGGCTACACCTTC
CAWSAGSYGYTF
>NA|TRBV21-1|NA|TRBJ2-1
TGTGCCAGCAACCCTTTGTCGTTCAGCTCCTACAATGAGCAGTTCTTC
CASNPLSFSSYNEQFF
>NA|TRBV7-9|NA|TRBJ2-1
TGTGCCAGCACCGAGGCGGCTAGCTTAAATGAGCAGTTCTTC
CASTEAASLNEQFF
>few|TRBV19|TRBD1|TRBJ1-1
TGTGCCAGTATGGAGTGGACAGGGGCCCACACTGAAGCTTTCTTT
CASMEWTGAHTEAFF
>once|TRBV6-1|NA|TRBJ2-7
TGTGCCAGCAGTCAAAACTTCGAGCAGTACTTC
CASSQNFEQYF
>NA|TRBV29-1|TRBD2|TRBJ2-5
TGCAGCGCCATAGATCCTAGCGGGAGGGTATACCAAGAGACCCAGTACTTC
CSAIDPSGRVYQETQYF
>NA|TRBV7-9|NA|TRBJ1-1
TGTGCCAGCAGCTTAACCTCCGGGGGCAGCCTCGCATTCTTT
CASSLTSGGSLAFF
>NA|TRBV2|NA|TRBJ2-1
TGTGCCAGCAGTGGCGGAGGTGAGCAGTTCTTC
CASSGGGEQFF
>few|TRBV10-3|TRBD2|TRBJ2-5
TGTGCCATCAGGAGTAGCGGGGGAGGAGAGACCCAGTACTTC
CAIRSSGGGETQYF
>NA|TRBV4-3|TRBD2|TRBJ2-1
TGCGCCAGCAGCCAAGTCCGTTATGGCCTTAGCGGGCGGTTCATCTACAATGAGCAGTTCTTC
CASSQVRYGLSGRFIYNEQFF
>NA|TRBV28|TRBD1|TRBJ2-2
TGTGCCAGCAGTTTACCCCTACAGGGGACCGGGGAGCTGTTTTTT
CASSLPLQGTGELFF
>NA|TRBV2|NA|TRBJ1-5
TGTGCCAGCAGTGAACGCAATCAGCCCCAGCATTTT
CASSERNQPQHF
>NA|TRBV5-1|NA|TRBJ1-5
TGCGCCAGCAGCCCCCACGGGGAAAATCAGCCCCAGCATTTT
CASSPHGENQPQHF
>many|TRBV2|NA|TRBJ2-7
TGTGCCAGCAGTTATCCGAGCGAGCAGTACTTC
CASSYPSEQYF
>NA|TRBV5-1|NA|TRBJ2-1
TGCGCCAGCAGCACCGGGACCTATAACAATGAGCAGTTCTTC
CASSTGTYNNEQFF
>NA|TRBV27|NA|TRBJ2-5
TGTGCCAGCAGTTTATCGGCTCAAGAGACCCAGTACTTC
CASSLSAQETQYF
>few|TRBV11-2|NA|TRBJ2-7
TGTGCCACCGGTCGGGGAGAAGCCTACGAGCAGTACTTC
CATGRGEAYEQYF
>NA|TRBV5-1|NA|TRBJ2-3
TGCGCCAGCAGCTTGGACGGACGAAGCACAGATACGCAGTATTTT
CASSLDGRSTDTQYF
>NA|TRBV10-3|NA|TRBJ1-1
TGTGCCATCAGTGACTGGGGTCTAGGCACTGAAGCTTTCTTT
CAISDWGLGTEAFF
>NA|TRBV5-5|NA|TRBJ1-1
TGTGCCAGCAGCTTTCGTAGACAGGCGAACACTGAAGCTTTCTTT
CASSFRRQANTEAFF
>NA|TRBV7-9|NA|TRBJ1-3
TGTGCCAGCACGAAAGGTGCAGAATCTGGAAACACCATATATTTT
CASTKGAESGNTIYF
>NA|TRBV4-1|NA|TRBJ1-1
TGCGCCAGCAGCCAATCTTGGCAGTTCACTGAAGCTTTCTTT
CASSQSWQFTEAFF
>few|TRBV7-2|NA|TRBJ2-5
TGTGCCAGCAGCTTAGTTATTGGGACGGAAGAGACCCAGTACTTC
CASSLVIGTEETQYF
>NA|TRBV7-9|TRBD1|TRBJ2-5
TGTGCCAGCAGCCCATCAACAGGGGGCGTCGAGACCCAGTACTTC
CASSPSTGGVETQYF
>NA|TRBV5-1|NA|TRBJ2-5
TGCGCCAGCAGCTTGGTTCAGGCGGGAGAGACCCAGTACTTC
CASSLVQAGETQYF
>once|TRBV2|TRBD2|TRBJ2-1
TGTGCCAGCAGAGACACTAGCGGGGGGAACAATGAGCAGTTCTTC
CASRDTSGGNNEQFF
>NA|TRBV30|TRBD1|TRBJ1-2
TGTGCCTGGACCCTCCGGGACAGGGGCACCTATGGCTACACCTTC
CAWTLRDRGTYGYTF
>few|TRBV19|TRBD1|TRBJ2-4
TGTGCCAGTAGTATAGATTCGGGACAGGGAGGCCAAAACATTCAGTACTTC
CASSIDSGQGGQNIQYF
>once|TRBV5-1|TRBD2|TRBJ2-7
TGCGCCAGCAGCTTGATTCGGGGGGGATTCTACGAGCAGTACTTC
CASSLIRGGFYEQYF
>few|TRBV28|TRBD1|TRBJ2-5
TGTGCCAGCAGTGAGGGACAGGGCATCCAAGAGACCCAGTACTTC
CASSEGQGIQETQYF
>NA|TRBV7-9|NA|TRBJ2-2
TGTGCCAGCAGCCCAAATAGTAAAGGGACCGGGGAGCTGTTTTTT
CASSPNSKGTGELFF
>NA|TRBV5-4|NA|TRBJ2-7
TGTGCCAGCAGCTTGGGGGGAAGGGGCCGACTAGAGAAGCACGAGCAGTACTTC
CASSLGGRGRLEKHEQYF
>NA|TRBV19|TRBD1|TRBJ1-5
TGTGCCAGTAGTACTTACTTAAGACAGGGGGCTTATTATAGCAATCAGCCCCAGCATTTT
CASSTYLRQGAYYSNQPQHF